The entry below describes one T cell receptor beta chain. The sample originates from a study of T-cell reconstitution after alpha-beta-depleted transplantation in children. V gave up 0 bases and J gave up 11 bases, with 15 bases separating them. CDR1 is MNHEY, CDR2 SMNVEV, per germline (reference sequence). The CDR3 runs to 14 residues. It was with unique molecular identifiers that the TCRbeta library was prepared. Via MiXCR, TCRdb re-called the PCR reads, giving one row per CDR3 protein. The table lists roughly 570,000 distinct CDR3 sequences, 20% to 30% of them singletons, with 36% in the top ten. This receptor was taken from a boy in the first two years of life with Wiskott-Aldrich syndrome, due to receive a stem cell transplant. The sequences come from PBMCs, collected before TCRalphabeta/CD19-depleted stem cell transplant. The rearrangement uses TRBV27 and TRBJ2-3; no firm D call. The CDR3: CASSLSLLPVKQYF. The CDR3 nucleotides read TGTGCCAGCAGTTTATCGCTACTGCCCGTAAAGCAGTATTTT.